This T cell receptor (beta chain) appears in the sequencing data of a study of CD8 T cells in ankylosing spondylitis. Overall study results and limits: Apparently characteristic of ankylosing spondylitis blood was a TCR beta motif (roughly eight highly homologous variants). Disease-linked clones displayed a CD8+ phenotype and appeared relatively rarely in peripheral blood. Disease-linked clones were reportedly significantly enriched in matched ankylosing spondylitis synovial fluid.

On this clonotype itself: Its antigen is as yet unknown.

Each TCR beta library was made by quantitative 5'-RACE that incorporated molecular barcodes. TCRdb re-called the 5' RACE reads with MiXCR, one entry per CDR3 protein. The table includes 700,000 to 1,000,000 distinct CDR3 sequences, roughly 10% detected once. Source material: blood, either unsorted or a sorted T cell fraction (not recorded which). The clonotype originates from a male donor with ankylosing spondylitis.

CDR3 sequence: CASSPDQSGYNEQFF. The DNA of the CDR3 is TGTGCCAGCTCACCCGACCAGTCGGGCTACAATGAGCAGTTCTTC. The chain joins TRBV18 to TRBJ2-1; the D is unclear. The CDR3 has 15 amino acids. Trimming cost V 3 bases and J 3 bases, with 12 bases left between them. Germline values: CDR1 KGHSH, CDR2 LQKENI.